The clone carrying this T cell receptor (beta chain) was seen only a few times. Its antigen remains unidentified. The data are from a study of vaccination and CD4 T cells after COVID-19. Across the whole study: SARS-CoV-2, HCoV-NL63, HCoV-OC43 and HCoV-229E supplied the overlapping spike peptides used to stimulate cells.

Germline CDR1 reads LNHNV; CDR2 reads YYDKDF (reference sequence). The CDR3 contains 20 residues. The ends lost 5 bases at V and 0 bases at J; junction bases unmatched: 16. Sequenced with the Oncomine TCR Beta short-read assay was DNA taken from cultured CD4+ T cells. TCRdb re-analysed the PCR reads in MiXCR, keeping a single row per CDR3 protein. This sample has over 15,000 distinct CDR3 sequences, with more than 45% found just once. Treatment denoted: roughly 10-day PBMC culture with coronavirus spike peptide pools or control peptides (ViraFEST assay). Sequenced here: CD4+ T cells from blood, cultured in vitro, sampled after SARS-CoV-2 vaccination. The chain has TRBV15 and TRBJ2-6, with 7 bases that match TRBD1. The source is a human donor who had recovered from COVID-19. The CDR3 is CATSFVGGQGDSSGANVLTF. CDR3 DNA: TGTGCCACCAGCTTCGTCGGTGGGCAGGGGGATAGCTCTGGGGCCAACGTCCTGACTTTC.